This TCR beta chain was observed in a study of cytomegalovirus exposure and HLA in healthy donors. Germline CDR1 and CDR2: SGHAT and FQNNGV. The trim removed 0 bases at V and 10 bases at J, leaving 11 bases unmatched. The CDR3 contains 16 residues. PCR employed 60 Vbeta and 13 Jbeta primers. This table comes from immunoSEQ multiplex PCR, and its TCRdb copy is limited to in-frame clones, with some not included. Altogether 84,000 or so clones are present, more than 70% being singletons, with the ten largest covering around 3.4%. Study-wide points: Presence/absence analyses supposed approximately even sequencing depth among donors.

Notes on this clone: Its antigen is still unknown.

The V and J genes are TRBV11-2 and TRBJ2-1, with 8 bases aligning to TRBD2. Sequencing input: PBMCs. This TCR was recovered from a man aged 25 to 45 in good health and CMV-seronegative. This CDR3 reads CASSLDLVSGSLEQFF. In nucleotides, the CDR3 is TGTGCCAGCAGCTTAGATCTTGTAAGCGGGAGTTTAGAGCAGTTCTTC.